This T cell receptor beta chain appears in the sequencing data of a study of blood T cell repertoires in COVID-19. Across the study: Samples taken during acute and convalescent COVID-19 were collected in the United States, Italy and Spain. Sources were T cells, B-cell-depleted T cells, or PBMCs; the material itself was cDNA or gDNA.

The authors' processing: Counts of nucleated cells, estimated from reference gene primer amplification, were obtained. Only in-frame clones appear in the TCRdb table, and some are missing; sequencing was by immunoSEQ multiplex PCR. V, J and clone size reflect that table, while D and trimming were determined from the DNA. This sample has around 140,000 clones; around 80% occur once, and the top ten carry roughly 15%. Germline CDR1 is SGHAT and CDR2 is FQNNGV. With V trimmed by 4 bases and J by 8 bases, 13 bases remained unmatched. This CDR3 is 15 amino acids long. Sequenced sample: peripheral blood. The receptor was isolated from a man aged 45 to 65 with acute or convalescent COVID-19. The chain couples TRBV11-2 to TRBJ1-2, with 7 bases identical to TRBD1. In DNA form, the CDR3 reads TGTGCCAGCAGCTCCCTACAGGGGAAGGGTAGGGGCTACACCTTC. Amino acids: CASSSLQGKGRGYTF.